A selection of T cell receptor beta chains follows, all from one sample in a study of blood T cell repertoires in COVID-19. Profiled with immunoSEQ multiplex PCR; TCRdb holds only in-frame clones, not every one. This sample has approximately 200,000 clones, with approximately 85% found just once. Sequencing input: peripheral blood. The receptors come from a man in his 60s with acute or convalescent COVID-19. Both conserved end residues are part of each CDR3. D genes are given only for firm matches. Size tells how often a clone was seen (once, few, many) or the class of an expanded clone, and some rows leave it out.

TRBJ2-7	TRBV6-1	.	.	CASSEPFRSSSYEQYF	TGTGCCAGCAGTGAACCGTTTCGGTCGAGCTCCTACGAGCAGTACTTC
TRBJ2-7	TRBV2	TRBD1	.	CASSEAQYTGGQYF	TGTGCCAGCAGTGAAGCGCAATACACAGGGGGGCAGTACTTC
TRBJ2-2	TRBV11-2	TRBD2	.	CASSLDLREGYTGELFF	TGTGCCAGCAGCTTAGACTTGCGGGAGGGATACACCGGGGAGCTGTTTTTT
TRBJ2-5	TRBV6-5	TRBD1	.	CASRRDRGEETQYF	TGTGCCAGCAGACGGGACAGGGGTGAAGAGACCCAGTACTTC
TRBJ2-1	TRBV3-1/TRBV3-2	TRBD2	.	CARPGTSGTDEQFF	TGTGCCAGACCCGGGACTAGCGGGACCGATGAGCAGTTCTTC
TRBJ1-5	TRBV10-1	.	.	CASSDPNTYSNQPQHF	TGCGCCAGCAGTGATCCGAATACCTATAGCAATCAGCCCCAGCATTTT
TRBJ1-2	TRBV9	.	.	CASRGSTGHNYGYTF	TGTGCCAGCAGAGGAAGCACAGGCCACAACTATGGCTACACCTTC
TRBJ2-3	TRBV6-2/TRBV6-3	TRBD2	.	CASSFGGRVSTDTQYF	TGTGCCAGCAGTTTCGGCGGGAGGGTTAGCACAGATACGCAGTATTTT
TRBJ2-7	TRBV27	TRBD1	.	CASRTGGNNEQYF	TGTGCCAGCAGGACAGGGGGCAACAACGAGCAGTACTTC
TRBJ1-4	TRBV4-1	.	once	CASSRLGGPNEKLFF	TGCGCCAGCAGCCGATTAGGGGGACCTAATGAAAAACTGTTTTTT
TRBJ2-2	TRBV11-2	.	.	CASSLDLGHHTGELFF	TGTGCCAGCAGCTTAGATTTGGGGCACCACACCGGGGAGCTGTTTTTT
TRBJ1-2	TRBV7-9	TRBD1	.	CASSLADRGYAPNYGYTF	TGTGCCAGCAGCTTAGCGGACAGGGGTTATGCGCCTAACTATGGCTACACCTTC
TRBJ2-7	TRBV19	TRBD1	.	CASSPSDRGSYEQYF	TGTGCCAGTAGTCCGTCGGACAGGGGGTCCTACGAGCAGTACTTC
TRBJ2-7	TRBV7-2	TRBD1	.	CASSSYGQGRYEQYF	TGTGCCAGCAGCTCCTATGGACAGGGGAGGTACGAGCAGTACTTC
TRBJ1-5	TRBV30	.	once	CAWSRQGNQPQHF	TGTGCCTGGAGTCGACAGGGCAATCAGCCCCAGCATTTT
TRBJ1-4	TRBV5-4	.	.	CASSLRGGLNEKLFF	TGTGCCAGCAGCTTGAGGGGGGGCCTAAATGAAAAACTGTTTTTT
TRBJ2-7	TRBV20-1	TRBD1	.	CSGQGSYEQYF	TGCAGTGGACAGGGAAGCTACGAGCAGTACTTC
TRBJ2-1	TRBV6-5	TRBD2	.	CANIAAGVYNEQFF	TGTGCTAACATCGCAGCGGGAGTCTACAATGAGCAGTTCTTC
TRBJ2-6	TRBV7-2	.	.	CASSSRLLSGANVLTF	TGTGCCAGCAGCTCAAGACTGCTCTCTGGGGCCAACGTTCTGACTTTC
TRBJ2-1	TRBV5-8	TRBD2	.	CASSPRTSGRGQVNEQFF	TGTGCCAGCAGCCCTAGGACTAGCGGGAGGGGGCAGGTGAATGAGCAGTTCTTC
TRBJ2-2	TRBV7-3	TRBD1	.	CASSSTGANTGELFF	TGTGCCAGCAGCTCGACAGGGGCGAACACCGGGGAGCTGTTTTTT
TRBJ2-7	TRBV23-1	TRBD2	.	CASSHPTSGVAYEQYF	TGCGCCAGCAGTCACCCGACTAGCGGGGTCGCCTACGAGCAGTACTTC
TRBJ2-7	TRBV18	TRBD2	.	CASSPIVRGLANWQYF	TGTGCCAGCTCACCAATTGTTAGGGGACTAGCTAATTGGCAGTACTTC
TRBJ2-1	TRBV24-1	TRBD2	.	CATSDPNGRGEQFF	TGTGCCACCAGTGATCCCAACGGGAGGGGGGAGCAGTTCTTC
TRBJ1-4	TRBV4-3	.	.	CASSQGTRSTNEKLFF	TGCGCCAGCAGCCAAGGGACACGATCAACTAATGAAAAACTGTTTTTT
TRBJ2-7	TRBV27	.	few	CASRGESYEQYF	TGTGCCAGCAGAGGAGAGAGCTACGAGCAGTACTTC
TRBJ2-5	TRBV19	TRBD1	.	CASSPRDRGHVKTQYF	TGTGCCAGTAGTCCCCGGGACAGGGGGCATGTAAAGACCCAGTACTTC
TRBJ2-2	TRBV7-8	.	.	CASSPFTGELFF	TGTGCCAGCAGCCCATTTACCGGGGAGCTGTTTTTT
TRBJ2-2	TRBV2	.	.	CASSDERTNTGELFF	TGTGCCAGCAGTGATGAGCGGACGAACACCGGGGAGCTGTTTTTT
TRBJ2-1	TRBV5-1	.	once	CASSLNSDNEQFF	TGCGCCAGCAGCTTGAATAGCGACAATGAGCAGTTCTTC
TRBJ2-3	TRBV27	TRBD2	.	CASSDWGGPASTETQYF	TGTGCCAGCTCCGATTGGGGGGGACCAGCCTCCACTGAGACGCAGTATTTT
TRBJ2-7	TRBV5-1	.	.	CASSLGPRTELYEQYF	TGCGCCAGCAGCTTGGGACCAAGGACAGAACTCTACGAGCAGTACTTC
TRBJ1-2	TRBV19	TRBD1	.	CASSPRDRGTGYGYTF	TGTGCCAGTAGTCCCCGGGACAGGGGGACGGGCTATGGCTACACCTTC
TRBJ1-1	TRBV4-2	TRBD1	once	CASSRIDRANTEAFF	TGTGCCAGCAGCCGGATAGACAGGGCGAACACTGAAGCTTTCTTT
TRBJ1-2	TRBV6-5	TRBD1	.	CASTVRTGGAGYTF	TGTGCCAGCACCGTACGGACAGGGGGGGCTGGCTACACCTTC
TRBJ2-3	TRBV7-2	.	.	CASSFGPSTDTQYF	TGTGCCAGCAGCTTTGGCCCTAGCACAGATACGCAGTATTTT
TRBJ2-5	TRBV7-2	.	.	CASSTQLGAQETQYF	TGTGCCAGCAGCACCCAGCTGGGGGCCCAAGAGACCCAGTACTTC
TRBJ2-3	TRBV19	.	.	CASSRNKEDTQYF	TGTGCCAGTAGCAGGAATAAAGAAGATACGCAGTATTTT
TRBJ2-7	TRBV2	.	.	CASNAETYEQYF	TGTGCCAGCAACGCAGAAACCTACGAGCAGTACTTC
TRBJ2-1	TRBV7-9	.	.	CASSPTPGQSSYNEQFF	TGTGCCAGCAGCCCTACCCCCGGACAGAGCTCCTACAATGAGCAGTTCTTC
TRBJ1-2	TRBV5-6	.	.	CASSISGREAYGYTF	TGTGCCAGCAGCATTTCTGGGAGAGAGGCCTATGGCTACACCTTC
TRBJ1-1	TRBV28	TRBD1	once	CASSLAGTGKTEAFF	TGTGCCAGCAGTTTAGCCGGGACAGGGAAAACTGAAGCTTTCTTT
TRBJ1-6	TRBV12-3/TRBV12-4	.	.	CASSSGSSPLHF	TGTGCCAGCAGTTCCGGGTCTTCACCCCTCCACTTT
TRBJ1-5	TRBV19	.	.	CASSSRGRNQPQHF	TGTGCCAGTAGTAGTAGGGGTAGGAATCAGCCCCAGCATTTT
TRBJ2-5	TRBV7-2	.	.	CATRAGQETQYF	TGTGCCACCCGGGCGGGGCAAGAGACCCAGTACTTC
TRBJ1-4	TRBV18	TRBD1	.	CASSPSSTGYEKLFF	TGTGCCAGCTCCCCCTCGTCGACAGGGTACGAAAAACTGTTTTTT
TRBJ2-7	TRBV25-1	.	.	CASSRGYYEQYF	TGTGCCAGCAGTAGGGGCTACTACGAGCAGTACTTC
TRBJ1-2	TRBV9	.	.	CASSTTHEGGYTF	TGTGCCAGCAGCACGACCCACGAGGGCGGCTACACCTTC
TRBJ1-4	TRBV19	.	.	CASSRSQGINEKLFF	TGTGCCAGTAGCCGCAGTCAGGGGATTAATGAAAAACTGTTTTTT
TRBJ1-5	TRBV12-3/TRBV12-4	.	.	CASREVGAQPQHF	TGTGCCAGCAGGGAAGTGGGAGCTCAGCCCCAGCATTTT